The 14 T cell receptor beta chains reported below all come from one sample, sequenced in a study of CD8+ T cells in alopecia areata. cDNA serving as the sequencing template came from extracted, reverse transcribed RNA. The data were produced by immunoSEQ multiplex PCR, yet TCRdb's version contains in-frame clones alone and is incomplete. Of some 120,000 clones detected, around 50% appear once; the ten largest clones hold about 11%. Sequencing was performed on NKG2D-low CD8+ T cells sorted from blood. The origin of the receptors is a human donor with alopecia areata.

V and J are TRBV29-1 and TRBJ2-1; 8 bases map to TRBD2. V was clipped by 4 bases and J by 4 bases; unmatched bases: 12. CDR1 and CDR2 from the germline V gene are SQVTM and ANQGSEA. This CDR3 has 16 amino acids. DNA for the CDR3: TGCAGCGTTGTTCGGGCTAGCGGGCCGCAATACAATGAGCAGTTCTTC. Its protein is CSVVRASGPQYNEQFF.

V gene TRBV29-1 combines with J gene TRBJ1-2; D not resolved. The CDR3 covers 12 residues. CDR1 SQVTM and CDR2 ANQGSEA come from the germline V gene. V was trimmed by 4 bases and J by 3 bases, leaving 9 bases between them. The CDR3 is CSVVSPDYGYTF. CDR3 nucleotide sequence: TGCAGCGTTGTATCCCCGGACTATGGCTACACCTTC.

The V and J genes are TRBV30 and TRBJ2-2; D is uncertain. Trimming removed 6 bases from V and 1 base from J, with 3 bases in between. This CDR3 is 11 amino acids long. Germline V lookup: CDR1 GTSNPN, CDR2 SVGIG (reference sequence). The DNA of the CDR3 is TGTGCCTGTCAGAACACCGGGGAGCTGTTTTTT. Translated, it gives CACQNTGELFF.

The V and J genes are TRBV2 and TRBJ1-2; possible D gene TRBD1, 5 bases. V was trimmed by 7 bases and J by 6 bases, leaving 12 bases between them. The CDR3 has 12 amino acids. Germline loops: CDR1 SNHLY, CDR2 FYNNEI. The CDR3 reads CASKANRHGYTF. CDR3 DNA sequence: TGTGCCAGCAAAGCGAACAGGCATGGCTACACCTTC.

The sample holds a few counts of this clone. The chain is built from TRBV29-1 and TRBJ2-1; D not resolved. V was cut by 8 bases and J by 8 bases, with 13 bases left in between. From germline, CDR1 is SQVTM and CDR2 ANQGSEA. This CDR3 is 11 amino acids long. CDR3 amino acids: CSTSFTDEQFF. The CDR3 nucleotides read TGCAGCACGTCTTTTACGGATGAGCAGTTCTTC.

This clone was counted between two and nine times. CDR3 sequence (DNA): TGCAGCGTTGCGCAAACTAGCGCATCAAACACCGGGGAGCTGTTTTTT. It yields the protein CSVAQTSASNTGELFF. V gene TRBV29-1 combines with J gene TRBJ2-2; 7 bases map to TRBD2. Germline CDR1 reads SQVTM; CDR2 reads ANQGSEA. The ends lost 4 bases at V and 2 bases at J; junction bases unmatched: 10. This CDR3 comprises 16 residues.

V and J are TRBV6-1 and TRBJ2-2, with 10 bases aligning to TRBD2. The CDR3 spans 17 residues. Germline lookup yields CDR1 MNHNS and CDR2 SASEGT. V was pared by 3 bases and J by 4 bases, with 8 bases of the junction left unmatched. Here the CDR3 reads CASSDQAGGPATGELFF. The CDR3 DNA sequence: TGTGCCAGCAGTGATCAAGCGGGGGGGCCGGCCACCGGGGAGCTGTTTTTT.

This sequence joins TRBV28 and TRBJ1-1; D is perhaps TRBD1 (5 bases). Per the germline V gene, CDR1 is MDHEN and CDR2 is SYDVKM. Trimming took off 5 bases at V and 5 bases at J, with 18 bases between the two ends. The CDR3 sequence is 15 residues long. The CDR3: CASSDPGLGGTEAFF. Written as DNA, the CDR3 is TGTGCCAGCAGTGACCCGGGACTCGGGGGGACTGAAGCTTTCTTT.

In its sample, this clone was seen many times. The chain uses TRBV11-2 and TRBJ2-6, with TRBD1 identical over 7 bases. Germline-derived CDR1 and CDR2 are SGHAT and FQNNGV. The CDR3 extends over 17 amino acids. V gave up 7 bases and J gave up 2 bases; unmatched junction bases: 11. Here the CDR3 DNA reads TGTGCCAGCACCTCCGCCCAGGGGGTAGCTGGGGCCAACGTCCTGACTTTC. Protein: CASTSAQGVAGANVLTF.

This sequence joins TRBV28 and TRBJ2-1, with TRBD2 identical over 14 bases. CDR1 and CDR2 (germline): MDHEN, SYDVKM. This CDR3 has 16 amino acids. The ends lost 7 bases at V and 7 bases at J; junction bases unmatched: 9. CDR3 amino acids: CASTATSGRAGNEQFF. In nucleotides, the CDR3 is TGTGCCAGCACCGCGACTAGCGGGAGGGCGGGGAATGAGCAGTTCTTC.

This clone turned up a few times. The chain employs TRBV10-3 and TRBJ2-3, with D uncertain. Trimming left V 8 bases short and J 5 bases short, with 11 bases between. CDR1 ENHRY and CDR2 SYGVKD come from the germline V gene. This CDR3 comprises 12 residues. The CDR3 bases are TGTGCCATCGCCGAGGAAGGAGATACGCAGTATTTT. It encodes CAIAEEGDTQYF.

The chain has TRBV29-1 and TRBJ1-2; no definite D call. In germline, CDR1 is SQVTM, CDR2 ANQGSEA. The CDR3 contains 14 residues. V was clipped by 3 bases and J by 8 bases, with 19 bases between them. CDR3: CSVESDVDWGGYTF. In nucleotides, the CDR3 is TGCAGCGTTGAGTCGGATGTGGATTGGGGAGGCTACACCTTC.

This clone was counted once. This rearrangement joins TRBV2 to TRBJ1-5, with 8 bases fitting TRBD1. CDR3 length: 14 amino acids. CDR1 is SNHLY and CDR2 is FYNNEI in the germline V gene. V lost 4 bases and J lost 7; bases outside the gene matches: 6. The CDR3 DNA sequence: TGTGCCAGCAGTGTCGGACAGGGCCGCCAGCCCCAGCATTTT. Protein product: CASSVGQGRQPQHF.

The rearrangement links TRBV28 to TRBJ2-5; D ambiguous. The germline gives CDR1 MDHEN, CDR2 SYDVKM. V lost 8 bases and J 9 bases, leaving 4 bases between the germline ends. There are 8 residues in the CDR3. CDR3 sequence (DNA): TGTGCCAGCGTAGCCCAGTACTTC. Translated, it gives CASVAQYF.